Shown below are 8 T cell receptor beta chains from a single sample sequenced in a study of blood T cell repertoires in COVID-19 (dated by TCRdb to 2020 to 2021). Library preparation used the immunoSEQ multiplex PCR assay. The table comes from immuneACCESS by way of TCRdb, which keeps in-frame sequences with V and J called. Part of the clones is missing from these tables; in studies checked, under half for an unresolved V gene and the rest for unknown reasons. This sample holds some 200,000 clones; around 80% were observed only once. The top ten hold roughly 1.4% of the sample. Input material: peripheral blood. The receptors stem from a woman in her forties who had recovered from COVID-19.

This chain's CDR3 is CAISVTGGGEQYF. In nucleotides, the CDR3 is TGTGCCATCTCTGTCACAGGGGGTGGGGAGCAGTACTTC. The chain is built from TRBV12-3 or TRBV12-4 and TRBJ2-7; 8 bases line up with TRBD1. The length of the CDR3 is 13 residues. After removal of 10 bases from V and 7 bases from J, the junction contained 12 bases not matched to a gene.

The chain joins TRBV3-1 (or the pseudogene TRBV3-2) to TRBJ1-1; D perhaps matches TRBD1 (5 bases). Trimming took off 2 bases at V and 2 bases at J, with 12 bases between the two ends. Germline values: CDR1 LGHDT, CDR2 YNNKEL (reference sequence). The CDR3 spans 15 residues. CDR3 sequence: CASSQSGGGNTEAFF. As DNA, the CDR3 is TGTGCCAGCAGCCAAAGTGGGGGGGGTAACACTGAAGCTTTCTTT.

This chain joins TRBV28 and TRBJ1-1, with D perhaps matching TRBD1 (5 bases). V was cut by 2 bases and J by 4 bases, with 8 bases left in between. This CDR3 has 13 residues. The V gene's germline CDR1 is MDHEN and CDR2 SYDVKM. The CDR3 coding sequence is TGTGCCAGCAGTTTAAGGGGCGTCACTGAAGCTTTCTTT. Translating gives CASSLRGVTEAFF.

This clone was counted a single time. The gene calls are TRBV11-2 and TRBJ1-2, with no clear D. Trimming pared 4 bases from V and 1 base from J, leaving 16 bases between. The germline V gene has CDR1 SGHAT and CDR2 FQNNGV. This CDR3 is built from 16 residues. The CDR3 bases are TGTGCCAGCAGCTCAACGAGGGCCGCCCGTAACTATGGCTACACCTTC. Amino acids: CASSSTRAARNYGYTF.

The genes are TRBV28 and TRBJ2-3, with TRBD1 matching 8 bases. V dropped 6 bases and J dropped 5; count of bases not matched to a gene: 4. The CDR3 has 13 amino acids. CDR1 is MDHEN, CDR2 SYDVKM, per germline. Here the CDR3 reads CASRETGGDTQYF. CDR3 DNA sequence: TGTGCCAGCAGAGAAACAGGGGGAGATACGCAGTATTTT.

The chain carries TRBV6-5 and TRBJ2-7; 7 bases agree with TRBD1. Germline V gives CDR1 MNHEY, CDR2 SVGAGI. J was trimmed by 6 bases and V by 4 bases; bases with no gene match: 12. This CDR3 contains 15 residues. CDR3 nucleotides: TGTGCCAGCAGTTTGTCCGGGACAGCAATCAGCGAGCAGTACTTC. As protein: CASSLSGTAISEQYF.

The chain couples TRBV5-8 to TRBJ1-2; D might be TRBD1 (6 bases). Between the trimmed V and J ends, which lost 9 bases and 1 base, there was a span of 22 bases. Germline lookup yields CDR1 SGHTS and CDR2 YDEGEE. The CDR3 runs 16 residues. CDR3 DNA sequence: TGTGCCACCTCAGGGGTGACAACCATGGGTAACTATGGCTACACCTTC. Its protein product is CATSGVTTMGNYGYTF.

This clone was detected once. Other DNA variants within this sample encode the same CDR3. The chain has TRBV5-1 and TRBJ1-1; no clear D. The CDR3 runs to 13 residues. V lost 0 bases and J lost 5, with 8 bases in between. The V gene's germline CDR1 is SGHRS and CDR2 YFSETQ. This CDR3 is CASSLDPGTEAFF. CDR3 coding DNA: TGCGCCAGCAGCTTGGACCCCGGGACTGAAGCTTTCTTT.